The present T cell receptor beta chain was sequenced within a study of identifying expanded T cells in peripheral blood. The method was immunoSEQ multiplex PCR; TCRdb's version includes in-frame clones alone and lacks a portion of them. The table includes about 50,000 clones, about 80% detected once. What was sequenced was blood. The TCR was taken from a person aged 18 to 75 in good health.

The CDR3 coding sequence is TGTGCCAGCACCAGACTAGCGGGAGGGTCAGATACGCAGTATTTT. Its protein is CASTRLAGGSDTQYF. This chain links TRBV9 with TRBJ2-3; TRBD2 matches 14 bases. There are 15 residues in the CDR3. Germline CDR1 reads SGDLS; CDR2 reads YYNGEE. With V trimmed by 6 bases and J by 4 bases, 4 bases remained unmatched.